This T cell receptor beta chain was captured by sequencing in a study of beta chain features in type 1 diabetes. The germline V gene has CDR1 SSHAT and CDR2 FNYEAQ (reference sequence). The CDR3 is made up of 12 amino acids. Since all of the isolated RNA was reverse transcribed, expressed TCRB transcripts were what got sequenced. Sequencing was performed with immunoSEQ multiplex PCR; in TCRdb, only in-frame clones are kept and a portion is missing. This sample has about 290,000 clones, with 8% found just once. On this clone itself: The germline gene is not matched at one end of the junction; a read error may be the cause.

Heparinised blood was drawn once per donor, averaging roughly 0.11 L. The genes are TRBV7-7 and TRBJ2-5; D is unresolved. What was sequenced was central memory CD4+ T cells from blood. The sequence came from a woman aged 18-30 years in good health. This chain's CDR3 is CASSHSGETQYF. In DNA form, the CDR3 reads TGTGCTAGCAGCCACTCTGGGGAGACCCAGTACTTC.